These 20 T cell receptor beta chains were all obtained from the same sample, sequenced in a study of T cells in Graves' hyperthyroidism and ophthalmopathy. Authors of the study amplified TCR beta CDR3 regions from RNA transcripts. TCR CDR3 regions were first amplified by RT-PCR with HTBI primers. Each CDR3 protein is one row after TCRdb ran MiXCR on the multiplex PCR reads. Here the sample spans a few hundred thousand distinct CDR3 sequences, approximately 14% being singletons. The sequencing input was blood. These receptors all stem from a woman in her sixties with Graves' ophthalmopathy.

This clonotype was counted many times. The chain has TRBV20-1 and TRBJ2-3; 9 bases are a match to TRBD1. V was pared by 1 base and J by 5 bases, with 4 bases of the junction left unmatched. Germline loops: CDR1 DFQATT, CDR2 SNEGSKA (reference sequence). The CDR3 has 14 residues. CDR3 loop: CSARGWTGEDTQYF. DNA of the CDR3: TGCAGTGCTAGAGGTTGGACAGGGGAAGATACGCAGTATTTT.

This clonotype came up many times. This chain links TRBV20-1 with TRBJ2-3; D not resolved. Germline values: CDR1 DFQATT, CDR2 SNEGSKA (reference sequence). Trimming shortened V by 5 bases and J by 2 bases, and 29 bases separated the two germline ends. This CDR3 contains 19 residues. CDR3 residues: CSAQRINLMANPLTDTQYF. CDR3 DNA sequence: TGCAGTGCTCAGCGTATCAACCTAATGGCCAACCCCCTCACAGATACGCAGTATTTT.

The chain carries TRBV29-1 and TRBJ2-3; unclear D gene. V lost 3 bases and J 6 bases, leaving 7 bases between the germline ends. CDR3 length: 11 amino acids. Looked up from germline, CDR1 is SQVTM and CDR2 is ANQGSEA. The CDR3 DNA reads TGCAGCGTTGAGGTTGCGGATACGCAGTATTTT. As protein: CSVEVADTQYF.

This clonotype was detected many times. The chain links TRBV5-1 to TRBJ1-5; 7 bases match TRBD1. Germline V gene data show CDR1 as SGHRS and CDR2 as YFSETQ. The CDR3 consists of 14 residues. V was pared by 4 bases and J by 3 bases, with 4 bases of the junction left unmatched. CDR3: CASSEGTDNQPQHF. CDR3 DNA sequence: TGCGCCAGCAGCGAGGGGACAGACAATCAGCCCCAGCATTTT.

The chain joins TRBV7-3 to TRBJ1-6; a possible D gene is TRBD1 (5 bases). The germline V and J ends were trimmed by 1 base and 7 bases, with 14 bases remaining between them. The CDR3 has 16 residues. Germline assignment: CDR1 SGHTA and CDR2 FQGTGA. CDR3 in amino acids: CASSLRGRVGNSPLHF. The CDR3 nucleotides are TGTGCCAGCAGCTTAAGGGGCAGAGTAGGGAATTCACCCCTCCACTTT.

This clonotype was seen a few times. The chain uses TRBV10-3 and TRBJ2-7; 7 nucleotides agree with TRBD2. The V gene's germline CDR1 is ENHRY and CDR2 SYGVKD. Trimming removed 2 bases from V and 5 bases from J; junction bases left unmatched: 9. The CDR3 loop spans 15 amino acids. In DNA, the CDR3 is TGTGCCATCAGTGAGGTAGCGGGCTCGGGCAACGAGCAGTACTTC. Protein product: CAISEVAGSGNEQYF.

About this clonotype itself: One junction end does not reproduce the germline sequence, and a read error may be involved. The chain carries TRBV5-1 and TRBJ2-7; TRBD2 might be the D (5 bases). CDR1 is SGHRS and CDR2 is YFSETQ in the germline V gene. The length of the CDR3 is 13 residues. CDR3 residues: CASSFEGLYGQYF. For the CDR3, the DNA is TGCGCCAGCAGCTTCGAGGGCCTCTACGGGCAGTACTTC.

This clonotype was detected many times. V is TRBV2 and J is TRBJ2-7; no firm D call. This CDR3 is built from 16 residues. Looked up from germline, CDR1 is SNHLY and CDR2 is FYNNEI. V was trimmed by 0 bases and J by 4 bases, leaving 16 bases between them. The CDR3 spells CASSEAPATVGYEQYF. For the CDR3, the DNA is TGTGCCAGCAGTGAAGCGCCGGCTACCGTGGGGTACGAGCAGTACTTC.

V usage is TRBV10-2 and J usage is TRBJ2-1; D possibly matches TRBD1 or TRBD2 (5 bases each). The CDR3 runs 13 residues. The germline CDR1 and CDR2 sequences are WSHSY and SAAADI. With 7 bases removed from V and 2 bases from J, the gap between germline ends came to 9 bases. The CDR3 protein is CASTRDAYNEQFF. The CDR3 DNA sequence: TGCGCCAGCACTAGGGACGCCTACAATGAGCAGTTCTTC.

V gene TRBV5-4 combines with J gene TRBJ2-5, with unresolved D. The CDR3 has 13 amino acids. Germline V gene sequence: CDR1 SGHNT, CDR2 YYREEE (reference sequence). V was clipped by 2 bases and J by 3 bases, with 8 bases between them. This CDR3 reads CASSFSRKETQYF. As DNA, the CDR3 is TGTGCCAGCAGCTTTTCGAGGAAAGAGACCCAGTACTTC.

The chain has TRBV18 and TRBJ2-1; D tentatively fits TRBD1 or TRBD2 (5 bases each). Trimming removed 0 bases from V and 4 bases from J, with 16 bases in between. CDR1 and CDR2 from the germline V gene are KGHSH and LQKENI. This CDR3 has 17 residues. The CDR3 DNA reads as TGTGCCAGCTCACCACCGTGGGACCCGGGGAATTACAATGAGCAGTTCTTC. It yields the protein CASSPPWDPGNYNEQFF.

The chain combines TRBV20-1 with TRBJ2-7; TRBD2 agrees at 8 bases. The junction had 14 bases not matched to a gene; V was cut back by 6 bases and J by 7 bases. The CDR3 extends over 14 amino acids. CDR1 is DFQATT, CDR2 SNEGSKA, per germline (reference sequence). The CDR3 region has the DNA TGCAGTGCCCTCCCCACTAGCGGCGGCGGGGAGCAGTACTTC. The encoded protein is CSALPTSGGGEQYF.

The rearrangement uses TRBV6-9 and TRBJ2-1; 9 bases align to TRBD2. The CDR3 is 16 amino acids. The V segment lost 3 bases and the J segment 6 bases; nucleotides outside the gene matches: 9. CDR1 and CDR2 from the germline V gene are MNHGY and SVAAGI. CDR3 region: CASSYVVSGSINEQFF. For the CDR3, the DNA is TGTGCCAGCAGTTACGTGGTTAGCGGGAGTATCAATGAGCAGTTCTTC.

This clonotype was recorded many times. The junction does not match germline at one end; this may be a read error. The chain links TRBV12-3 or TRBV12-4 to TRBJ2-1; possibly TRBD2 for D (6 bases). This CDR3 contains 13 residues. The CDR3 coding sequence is TGTGCCAGCACTAGGGACTCCCACAATGAGCAGTTCTTC. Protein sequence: CASTRDSHNEQFF.

CDR3 residues: CASTGARIGELFF. CDR3 coding DNA: TGTGCCAGCACGGGGGCGCGGATCGGGGAGCTGTTTTTT. The chain carries TRBV6-1 and TRBJ2-2; possibly TRBD1 or TRBD2 for D (6 bases each). From germline, CDR1 is MNHNS and CDR2 SASEGT. The CDR3 runs to 13 residues. Trimming cost V 7 bases and J 7 bases, with 13 bases left between them.

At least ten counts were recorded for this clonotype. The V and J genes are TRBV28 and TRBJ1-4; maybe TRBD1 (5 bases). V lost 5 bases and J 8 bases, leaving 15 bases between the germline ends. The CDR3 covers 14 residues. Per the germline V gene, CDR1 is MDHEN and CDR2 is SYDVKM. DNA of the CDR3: TGTGCCAGCAGTATGTCGAGGGGACGGGAAAAACTGTTTTTT. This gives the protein CASSMSRGREKLFF.

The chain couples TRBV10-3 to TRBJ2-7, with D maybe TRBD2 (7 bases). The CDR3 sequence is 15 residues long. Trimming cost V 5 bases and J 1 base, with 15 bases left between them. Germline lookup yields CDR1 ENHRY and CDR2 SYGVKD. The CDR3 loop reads CAISLGGAGSYEQYF. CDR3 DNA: TGTGCCATCAGTTTGGGGGGGGCCGGGTCCTACGAGCAGTACTTC.

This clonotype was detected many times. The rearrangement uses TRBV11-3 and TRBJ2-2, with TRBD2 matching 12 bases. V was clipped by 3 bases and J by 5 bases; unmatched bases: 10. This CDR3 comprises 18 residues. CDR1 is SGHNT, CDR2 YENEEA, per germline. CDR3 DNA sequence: TGTGCCAGCAGCTTTCGGCCTAGCGGGAGGGCCGGTACCGGGGAGCTGTTTTTT. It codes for CASSFRPSGRAGTGELFF.

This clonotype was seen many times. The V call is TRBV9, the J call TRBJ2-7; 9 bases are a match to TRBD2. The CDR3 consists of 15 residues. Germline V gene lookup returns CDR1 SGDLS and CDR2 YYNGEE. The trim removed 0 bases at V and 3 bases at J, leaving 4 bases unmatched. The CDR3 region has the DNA TGTGCCAGCAGCGTAGGGGTAGCGGGGGACTACGAGCAGTACTTC. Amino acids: CASSVGVAGDYEQYF.

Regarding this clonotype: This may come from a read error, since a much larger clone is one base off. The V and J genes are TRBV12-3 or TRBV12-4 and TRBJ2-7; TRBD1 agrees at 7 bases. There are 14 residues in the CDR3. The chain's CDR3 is CAGRKNTGAGEQYF. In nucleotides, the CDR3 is TGTGCCGGCAGGAAGAATACAGGGGCCGGCGAGCAGTACTTC.